This T cell receptor (beta chain) was found in a study of blood T cell repertoires in COVID-19. The CDR3 runs 13 residues. The germline V gene has CDR1 SGHRS and CDR2 YFSETQ. V lost 4 bases and J lost 8, with 15 bases in between. The table came from immunoSEQ multiplex PCR; TCRdb's copy has only in-frame clones and leaves some out. The profile shows about 190,000 clones, roughly 77% of them singletons. The Seattle patients joined while their infection was active and were tracked longitudinally afterward. The chain recombines TRBV5-1 with TRBJ1-2; D is uncertain. The clonotype was recovered from a woman aged 80 or over with COVID-19, enrolled during active disease. Material for sequencing was peripheral blood. CDR3: CASSLDGRSGYTF. DNA for the CDR3: TGCGCCAGCAGCCTGGACGGGAGAAGCGGCTACACCTTC.